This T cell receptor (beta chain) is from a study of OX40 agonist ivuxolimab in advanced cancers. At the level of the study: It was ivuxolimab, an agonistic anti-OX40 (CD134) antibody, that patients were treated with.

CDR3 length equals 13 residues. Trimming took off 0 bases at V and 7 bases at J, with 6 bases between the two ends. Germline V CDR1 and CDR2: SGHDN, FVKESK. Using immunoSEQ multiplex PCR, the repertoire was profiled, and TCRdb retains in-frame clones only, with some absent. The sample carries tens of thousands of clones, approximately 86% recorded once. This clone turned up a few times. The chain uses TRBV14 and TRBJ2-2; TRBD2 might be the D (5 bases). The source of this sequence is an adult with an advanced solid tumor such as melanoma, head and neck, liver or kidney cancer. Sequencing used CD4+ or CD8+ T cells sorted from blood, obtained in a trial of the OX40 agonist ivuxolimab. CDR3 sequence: CASSQDRGGELFF. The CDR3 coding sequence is TGTGCCAGCAGCCAAGATCGGGGCGGGGAGCTGTTTTTT.